Below are 30 T cell receptor beta chains sequenced from a single sample in a study of CD8 T cells in ankylosing spondylitis. Each CDR3 protein is one row after TCRdb ran MiXCR on the 5' RACE reads. The table shows approximately 150,000 distinct CDR3 sequences, with around 32% occurring only once. Material for sequencing was synovial fluid, either unsorted or a sorted T cell fraction (not recorded which). The receptors shown here come from a male donor with ankylosing spondylitis.

This clonotype has just one count. This rearrangement joins TRBV6-2 or TRBV6-3 to TRBJ2-1, with 12 positions matching TRBD2. Germline-derived CDR1 and CDR2 are MNHEY and SVGEGT. The CDR3 covers 20 residues. Germline trimming cut 4 bases from V and 0 bases from J; bases unmatched to any gene: 13. This CDR3 reads CASSSFSGTSGRSSYNEQFF. For the CDR3, the DNA is TGTGCCAGCAGTTCCTTTTCCGGGACTAGCGGGCGGAGCTCCTACAATGAGCAGTTCTTC.

The gene calls are TRBV30 and TRBJ1-3; maybe TRBD1 (5 bases). This CDR3 spans 14 amino acids. Trimming took 1 base from V and 4 from J, leaving 11 bases between them. Per germline, CDR1 GTSNPN and CDR2 SVGIG (reference sequence). The CDR3: CAWSGNRKGNTIYF. The CDR3 DNA reads TGTGCCTGGAGTGGAAACAGGAAAGGAAACACCATATATTTT.

The table lists this clonotype with many counts. The chain couples TRBV2 to TRBJ1-2; D call uncertain. The ends were cut back, 8 bases at V and 6 bases at J, with 13 bases in the middle. This CDR3 is 12 amino acids long. Germline CDR1 reads SNHLY; CDR2 reads FYNNEI. The CDR3 DNA sequence: TGTGCCAGCGAGATGGTCGCGGATGGCTACACCTTC. Residues: CASEMVADGYTF.

This chain's CDR3 is CASSQRGRGAFF. The DNA for the CDR3 is TGTGCCAGCAGCCAAAGGGGGCGGGGAGCTTTCTTT. J is TRBJ1-1 and V is TRBV3-1, with 7 bases lining up with TRBD1. The CDR3 runs 12 residues. V lost 2 bases to trimming and J lost 10 bases; unmatched junction nucleotides: 4. Germline V lookup: CDR1 LGHDT, CDR2 YNNKEL (reference sequence).

V and J are TRBV27 and TRBJ1-5; TRBD1 matches at 10 bases. The germline gives CDR1 MNHEY, CDR2 SMNVEV (reference sequence). The V and J ends lost 5 bases and 4 bases, in that order; junction bases with no gene match: 2. The CDR3 is 14 residues long. The CDR3 here is CASSPDRGNQPQHF. As DNA, the CDR3 is TGTGCCAGCAGTCCGGACAGGGGGAATCAGCCCCAGCATTTT.

This clonotype was picked up many times. The J gene is TRBJ2-4, the V gene TRBV20-1; 8 nucleotides match TRBD2. The germline gives CDR1 DFQATT, CDR2 SNEGSKA (reference sequence). V shed 1 base and J 8 bases; nucleotides not matched to a gene: 7. CDR3 size: 14 residues. The CDR3 nucleotides read TGCAGTGCTAGAGTTGCGGGGGGCGTGGACATTCAGTACTTC. Translating it yields CSARVAGGVDIQYF.

This chain connects TRBV7-2 to TRBJ1-1; D not certain. Germline loops: CDR1 SGHTA, CDR2 FQGNSA. V lost 7 bases and J 0 bases, leaving 9 bases between the germline ends. The length of the CDR3 is 13 residues. The CDR3 DNA follows: TGTGCCAGCACAGCTTCACTGAACACTGAAGCTTTCTTT. Translating it yields CASTASLNTEAFF.

This clonotype was seen only a few times. The chain is built from TRBV12-3 or TRBV12-4 and TRBJ2-3; D is unclear. V lost 3 bases to trimming and J lost 6 bases, with 4 bases between them. The length of the CDR3 is 11 residues. The chain's CDR3 is CASSFSDTQYF. CDR3 coding DNA: TGTGCCAGCAGTTTCAGCGATACGCAGTATTTT.

Ten or more counts support this clonotype. The rearrangement joins TRBV11-2 to TRBJ2-3; 14 bases fit TRBD2. The germline CDR1 and CDR2 sequences are SGHAT and FQNNGV. CDR3 length: 18 residues. V lost 5 bases and J lost 4; bases outside the gene matches: 11. The CDR3 DNA is TGTGCCAGCAGCCTCCTCGGACTAGCGGGGGGCCGCGCAGATACGCAGTATTTT. Protein sequence: CASSLLGLAGGRADTQYF.

V usage is TRBV6-1 and J usage is TRBJ1-5; D possibly corresponds to TRBD1 (5 bases). Germline assignment: CDR1 MNHNS and CDR2 SASEGT. Trimming stripped 8 bases from V and 7 bases from J, with 15 bases between. The CDR3 is 13 residues long. The DNA for the CDR3 is TGTGCCAGCGCAGACAGCAGGGACCAGCCCCAGCATTTT. It is translated as CASADSRDQPQHF.

This clonotype was picked up a small number of times. The chain links TRBV27 to TRBJ2-1; 9 bases are shared with TRBD1. Looked up from germline, CDR1 is MNHEY and CDR2 is SMNVEV (reference sequence). J gave up 8 bases and V 2 bases, and 7 bases lay outside the gene matches. This CDR3 spans 15 amino acids. CDR3 sequence reads: CASSLMGQGNDEQFF. CDR3 bases: TGTGCCAGCAGTTTAATGGGACAGGGAAACGATGAGCAGTTCTTC.

V gene TRBV9 combines with J gene TRBJ2-7, with 8 bases aligning to TRBD1. CDR3 length equals 13 residues. Germline values: CDR1 SGDLS, CDR2 YYNGEE. Trimming at V came to 6 bases and at J to 11 bases, leaving 13 bases not matched to a gene. The DNA for the CDR3 is TGTGCCAGCACCACTTCGGACAGGGCGTCCGAGTACTTC. Amino acids: CASTTSDRASEYF.

There are a few counts of this clonotype. The J gene is TRBJ1-2, the V gene TRBV18; a possible D gene is TRBD1 (6 bases). The CDR3 consists of 13 residues. CDR1 and CDR2 (germline): KGHSH, LQKENI. V lost 3 bases, J lost 4 bases, and 9 bases lay in between. The DNA for the CDR3 is TGTGCCAGCTCACCCGGAGGGGGCTATGGCTACACCTTC. Translation: CASSPGGGYGYTF.

The chain links TRBV7-9 to TRBJ1-2, with no clear D. The V end was cut by 0 bases, the J end by 7 bases, with 9 bases between. The CDR3 has 13 residues. Per germline, CDR1 SEHNR and CDR2 FQNEAQ (reference sequence). The CDR3 DNA sequence: TGTGCCAGCAGCTTAGCCTCAGGTTTTGGCTACACCTTC. Its protein is CASSLASGFGYTF.

The V call is TRBV12-3 or TRBV12-4, the J call TRBJ2-5; D is ambiguous. This CDR3 contains 14 residues. V was pared by 2 bases and J by 5 bases, with 12 bases between. CDR3 residues: CASSLRAPWETQYF. The CDR3 nucleotides read TGTGCCAGCAGTTTAAGGGCCCCGTGGGAGACCCAGTACTTC.

A few counts support this clonotype. The gene calls are TRBV20-1 and TRBJ2-2, with D perhaps TRBD2 (6 bases). The CDR3 is made up of 15 amino acids. V dropped 6 bases and J dropped 6 bases, with 20 bases sitting between them. Germline V CDR1 and CDR2: DFQATT, SNEGSKA (reference sequence). This CDR3 reads CSAHHGGNAAGELFF. CDR3 coding DNA: TGCAGTGCCCACCACGGGGGAAATGCGGCCGGGGAGCTGTTTTTT.

The table lists this clonotype with many counts. The gene calls are TRBV4-3 and TRBJ2-3; 16 bases match TRBD2. V lost 5 bases to trimming and J lost 4 bases; unmatched junction nucleotides: 6. CDR3 length: 17 residues. Germline CDR1 reads LGHNA; CDR2 reads YSLEER. The chain's CDR3 is CASSSQGLAGGSDTQYF. The CDR3 DNA reads TGCGCCAGCAGCTCCCAGGGACTAGCGGGGGGGTCAGATACGCAGTATTTT.

This clonotype was detected a few times. V usage is TRBV4-2 and J usage is TRBJ2-1; 16 bases agree with TRBD2. The CDR3 has 17 residues. V lost 4 bases, J lost 6 bases, and 6 bases stayed unmatched. Germline V CDR1 and CDR2: LGHNA, YNFKEQ. The CDR3: CASSPLGTSGRANEQFF. In DNA form, the CDR3 reads TGTGCCAGCAGCCCGTTAGGGACTAGCGGGAGGGCCAATGAGCAGTTCTTC.

This clonotype was counted only a few times. This chain links TRBV29-1 with TRBJ2-3, with 7 bases fitting TRBD1. CDR1 and CDR2 (germline): SQVTM, ANQGSEA. J gave up 2 bases and V 6 bases, and 2 bases lay outside the gene matches. The CDR3 sequence is 12 residues long. CDR3 sequence reads: CSVDRDTDTQYF. CDR3 sequence (DNA): TGCAGCGTCGACAGGGACACAGATACGCAGTATTTT.

The chain carries TRBV2 and TRBJ2-1; 8 bases are a match to TRBD2. The V segment lost 8 bases and the J segment 4 bases; nucleotides outside the gene matches: 4. Germline CDR1 is SNHLY and CDR2 is FYNNEI. The CDR3 has 13 residues. In DNA, the CDR3 is TGTGCCAGCGGGGCTAGCGGGTACAATGAGCAGTTCTTC. As protein: CASGASGYNEQFF.

The J gene is TRBJ2-1, the V gene TRBV5-1; the D gene is possibly TRBD2 (6 bases). The CDR3 runs to 15 residues. V lost 2 bases and J 5 bases, leaving 14 bases between the germline ends. Germline CDR1 and CDR2: SGHRS and YFSETQ. In nucleotides, the CDR3 is TGCGCCAGCAGCTTTGGACGGGAGAAGGACAATGAGCAGTTCTTC. It is translated as CASSFGREKDNEQFF.

This clonotype was seen more than once but under ten times. This sequence joins TRBV7-2 and TRBJ1-1; D remains ambiguous. The CDR3 sequence is 13 residues long. Germline V lookup: CDR1 SGHTA, CDR2 FQGNSA. V gave up 6 bases and J gave up 0 bases, with 8 bases separating them. CDR3 amino acids: CASSQNLNTEAFF. CDR3 DNA sequence: TGTGCCAGCAGTCAAAACCTGAACACTGAAGCTTTCTTT.

In this sample, this clonotype turned up many times. This rearrangement joins TRBV6-1 to TRBJ1-3, with no clear D. V lost 6 bases, J lost 0 bases, and 6 bases lay in between. Germline-derived CDR1 and CDR2 are MNHNS and SASEGT. The CDR3 covers 13 residues. CDR3 nucleotide sequence: TGTGCCAGCAGGCCGTACTCTGGAAACACCATATATTTT. Its translation is CASRPYSGNTIYF.

This clonotype was observed a handful of times. The V and J genes are TRBV7-2 and TRBJ2-3, with TRBD2 matching 7 bases. J was trimmed by 1 base and V by 6 bases; bases with no gene match: 7. This CDR3 has 15 residues. Germline CDR1 is SGHTA and CDR2 is FQGNSA. The DNA of the CDR3 is TGTGCCAGCAGTCGTAAAAGCGGGGGCACAGATACGCAGTATTTT. Translating it yields CASSRKSGGTDTQYF. Supplemented by reference TRBV7-2 and TRBJ2-3, the full variable domain reads GAGVSQSPSNKVTEKGKDVELRCDPISGHTALYWYRQSLGQGLEFLIYFQGNSAPDKSGLPSDRFSAERTGGSVSTLTIQRTQQEDSAVYLCASSRKSGGTDTQYFGPGTRLTVL.

This clonotype showed up many times. The chain recombines TRBV24-1 with TRBJ1-2; 8 bases agree with TRBD1. CDR1 is KGHDR and CDR2 is SFDVKD in the germline V gene. V lost 2 bases, J lost 6 bases, and 7 bases stayed unmatched. The CDR3 totals 15 residues. As DNA, the CDR3 is TGTGCCACCAGTGATTCCTGGACAGGGAGAAATGGCTACACCTTC. Its protein product is CATSDSWTGRNGYTF.

This clonotype has just a few counts. V is TRBV3-1 and J is TRBJ1-1; D not resolved. The CDR3 runs to 20 residues. The V end was cut by 4 bases, the J end by 5 bases, with 32 bases between. The germline CDR1 and CDR2 sequences are LGHDT and YNNKEL (reference sequence). The CDR3 reads CASSLRHAWEGSPRWTEAFF. CDR3 in DNA: TGTGCCAGCAGCCTTAGACACGCGTGGGAGGGTAGTCCTCGGTGGACTGAAGCTTTCTTT.

The rearrangement joins TRBV5-1 to TRBJ2-1, with D uncertain. V lost 4 bases and J 2 bases, leaving 16 bases between the germline ends. Per the germline V gene, CDR1 is SGHRS and CDR2 is YFSETQ. This CDR3 is built from 16 residues. CDR3 sequence reads: CASSPGGVAAYNEQFF. The CDR3 DNA is TGCGCCAGCAGCCCCGGTGGAGTAGCCGCCTACAATGAGCAGTTCTTC.

J is TRBJ1-4 and V is TRBV20-1; D may be TRBD1 (5 bases). There are 14 residues in the CDR3. The germline V gene has CDR1 DFQATT and CDR2 SNEGSKA (reference sequence). Trimming shortened V by 1 base and J by 5 bases, and 11 bases separated the two germline ends. The CDR3 reads CSARVGGSNEKLFF. The DNA for the CDR3 is TGCAGTGCTAGAGTCGGGGGATCGAATGAAAAACTGTTTTTT.

A few counts support this clonotype. The V gene is TRBV9, the J gene TRBJ2-7; TRBD1 aligns across 7 bases. The V gene's germline CDR1 is SGDLS and CDR2 YYNGEE. The CDR3 spans 14 residues. Trimming removed 4 bases from V and 2 bases from J; junction bases left unmatched: 6. CDR3 DNA sequence: TGTGCCAGCAGCATGGGGACAGTAGCCTACGAGCAGTACTTC. It codes for CASSMGTVAYEQYF.

This rearrangement joins TRBV28 to TRBJ1-1; D is possibly TRBD1 (5 bases). The CDR3 is 17 amino acids. The germline V gene has CDR1 MDHEN and CDR2 SYDVKM. V was clipped by 2 bases and J by 2 bases, with 18 bases between them. The CDR3 bases are TGTGCCAGCAGTTTAATTCCGCCGCTAGACAGCAACACTGAAGCTTTCTTT. This encodes CASSLIPPLDSNTEAFF.